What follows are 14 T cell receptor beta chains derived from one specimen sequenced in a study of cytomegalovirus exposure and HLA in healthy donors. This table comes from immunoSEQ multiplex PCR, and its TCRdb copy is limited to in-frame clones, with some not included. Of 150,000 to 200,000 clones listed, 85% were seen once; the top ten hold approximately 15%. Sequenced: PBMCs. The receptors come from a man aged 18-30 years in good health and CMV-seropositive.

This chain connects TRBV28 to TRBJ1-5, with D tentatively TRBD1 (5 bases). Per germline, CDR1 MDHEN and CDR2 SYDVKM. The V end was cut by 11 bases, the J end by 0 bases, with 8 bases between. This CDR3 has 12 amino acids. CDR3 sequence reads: CALGPSNQPQHF. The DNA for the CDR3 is TGTGCCTTGGGGCCTAGCAATCAGCCCCAGCATTTT. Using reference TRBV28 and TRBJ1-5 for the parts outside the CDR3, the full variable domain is DVKVTQSSRYLVKRTGEKVFLECVQDMDHENMFWYRQDPGLGLRLIYFSYDVKMKEKGDIPEGYSVSREKKERFSLILESASTNQTSMYLCALGPSNQPQHFGDGTRLSIL.

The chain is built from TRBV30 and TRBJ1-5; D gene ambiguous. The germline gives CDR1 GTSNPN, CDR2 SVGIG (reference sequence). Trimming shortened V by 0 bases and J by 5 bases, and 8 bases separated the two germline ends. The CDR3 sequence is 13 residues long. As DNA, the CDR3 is TGTGCCTGGAGTGTACATCGGGATCAGCCCCAGCATTTT. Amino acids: CAWSVHRDQPQHF.

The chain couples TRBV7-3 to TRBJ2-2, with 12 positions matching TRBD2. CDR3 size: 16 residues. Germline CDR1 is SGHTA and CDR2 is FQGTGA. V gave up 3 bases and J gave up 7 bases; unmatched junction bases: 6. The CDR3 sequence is CASSLSSGGASGELFF. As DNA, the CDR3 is TGTGCCAGCAGCTTGTCTAGCGGGGGGGCAAGCGGGGAGCTGTTTTTT.

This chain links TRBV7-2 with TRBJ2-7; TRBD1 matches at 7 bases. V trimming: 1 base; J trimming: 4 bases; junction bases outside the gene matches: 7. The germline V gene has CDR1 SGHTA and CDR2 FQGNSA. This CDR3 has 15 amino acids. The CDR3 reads CASSLVEGASYEQYF. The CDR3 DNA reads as TGTGCCAGCAGCTTAGTAGAGGGGGCGAGTTACGAGCAGTACTTC.

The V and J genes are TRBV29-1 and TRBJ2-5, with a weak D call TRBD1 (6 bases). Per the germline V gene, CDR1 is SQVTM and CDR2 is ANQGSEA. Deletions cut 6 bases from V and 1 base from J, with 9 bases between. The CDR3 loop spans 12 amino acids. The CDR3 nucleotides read TGCAGCGTAGGACAGCTCCAAGAGACCCAGTACTTC. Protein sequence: CSVGQLQETQYF.

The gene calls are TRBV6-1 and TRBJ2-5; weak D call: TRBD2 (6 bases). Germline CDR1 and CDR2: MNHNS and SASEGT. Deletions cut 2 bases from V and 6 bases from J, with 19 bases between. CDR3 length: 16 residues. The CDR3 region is CASSERIGGREKTQYF. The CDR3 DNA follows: TGTGCCAGCAGTGAAAGAATCGGGGGTAGGGAGAAGACCCAGTACTTC.

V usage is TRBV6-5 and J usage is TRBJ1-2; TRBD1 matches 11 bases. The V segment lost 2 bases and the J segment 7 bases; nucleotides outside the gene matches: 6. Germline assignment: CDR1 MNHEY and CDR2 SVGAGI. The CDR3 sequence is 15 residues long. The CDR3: CASSYHGQGASGYTF. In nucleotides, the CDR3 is TGTGCCAGCAGTTACCACGGACAGGGGGCGAGTGGCTACACCTTC.

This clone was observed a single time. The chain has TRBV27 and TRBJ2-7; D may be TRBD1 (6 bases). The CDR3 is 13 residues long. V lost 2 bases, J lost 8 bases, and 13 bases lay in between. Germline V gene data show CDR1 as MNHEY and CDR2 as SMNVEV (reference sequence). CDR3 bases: TGTGCCAGCAGTTTACGAGGGCAGGGGAAGCAGTACTTC. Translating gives CASSLRGQGKQYF.

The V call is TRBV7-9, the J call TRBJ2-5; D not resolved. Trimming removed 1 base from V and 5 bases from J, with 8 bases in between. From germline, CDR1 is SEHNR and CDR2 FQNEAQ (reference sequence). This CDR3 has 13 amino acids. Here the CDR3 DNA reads TGTGCCAGCAGCTTAGACCCCCAGGAGACCCAGTACTTC. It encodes CASSLDPQETQYF.

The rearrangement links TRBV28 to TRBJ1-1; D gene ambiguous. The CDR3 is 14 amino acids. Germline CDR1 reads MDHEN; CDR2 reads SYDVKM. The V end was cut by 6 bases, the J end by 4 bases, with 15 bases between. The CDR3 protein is CASSQEVGFTEAFF. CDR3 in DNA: TGTGCCAGCAGCCAAGAGGTCGGGTTCACTGAAGCTTTCTTT.

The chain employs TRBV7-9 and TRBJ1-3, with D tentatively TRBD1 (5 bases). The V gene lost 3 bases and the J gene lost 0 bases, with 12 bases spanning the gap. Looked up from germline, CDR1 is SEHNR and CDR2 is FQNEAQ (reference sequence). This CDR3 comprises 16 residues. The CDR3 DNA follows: TGTGCCAGCAGCTTGGGGAGGGGCTACTCTGGAAACACCATATATTTT. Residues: CASSLGRGYSGNTIYF. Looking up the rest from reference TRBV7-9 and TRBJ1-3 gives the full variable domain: DTGVSQNPRHKITKRGQNVTFRCDPISEHNRLYWYRQTLGQGPEFLTYFQNEAQLEKSRLLSDRFSAERPKGSFSTLEIQRTEQGDSAMYLCASSLGRGYSGNTIYFGEGSWLTVV.

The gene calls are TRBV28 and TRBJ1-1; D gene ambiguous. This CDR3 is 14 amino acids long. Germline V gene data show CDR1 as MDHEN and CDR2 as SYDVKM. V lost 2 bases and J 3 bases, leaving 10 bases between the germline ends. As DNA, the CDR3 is TGTGCCAGCAGTTTACGGGGTGGGTACACTGAAGCTTTCTTT. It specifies CASSLRGGYTEAFF. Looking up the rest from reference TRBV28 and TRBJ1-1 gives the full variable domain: DVKVTQSSRYLVKRTGEKVFLECVQDMDHENMFWYRQDPGLGLRLIYFSYDVKMKEKGDIPEGYSVSREKKERFSLILESASTNQTSMYLCASSLRGGYTEAFFGQGTRLTVV.

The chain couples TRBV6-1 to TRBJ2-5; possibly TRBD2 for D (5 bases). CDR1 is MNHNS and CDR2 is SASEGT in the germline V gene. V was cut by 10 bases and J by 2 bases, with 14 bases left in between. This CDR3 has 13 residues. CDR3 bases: TGTGCCACCGGACGGGGAAATCAAGAGACCCAGTACTTC. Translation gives CATGRGNQETQYF.

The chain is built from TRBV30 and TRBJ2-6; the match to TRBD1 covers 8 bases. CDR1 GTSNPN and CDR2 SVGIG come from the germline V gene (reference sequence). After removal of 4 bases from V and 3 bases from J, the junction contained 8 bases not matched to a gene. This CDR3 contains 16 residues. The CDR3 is CAWNGQGNLGANVLTF. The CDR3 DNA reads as TGTGCCTGGAACGGACAGGGTAACCTTGGGGCCAACGTCCTGACTTTC.